These T cell receptor beta chains were read from a single sample in a study of cytomegalovirus exposure and HLA in healthy donors. The data were produced by immunoSEQ multiplex PCR, yet TCRdb's version contains in-frame clones alone and is incomplete. The sample carries approximately 77,000 clones, just over 70% recorded once. Sequenced material: PBMCs. The receptors come from a man in his 60s in good health and CMV-seropositive. Both conserved end residues are part of each CDR3. The D gene is left open where the match is weak. Clone size appears in some rows only: once, few, many, or a class for an expanded clone.

TRBD1 | . | TRBJ2-1 | TRBV5-1 | CASNPPGQGSRGSYNEQFF | TGCGCCAGCAACCCACCGGGACAGGGGTCTAGGGGCTCCTACAATGAGCAGTTCTTC
TRBD1 | . | TRBJ1-2 | TRBV9 | CASSEPQGAGYTF | TGTGCCAGCAGCGAACCGCAGGGGGCTGGCTACACCTTC
. | . | TRBJ2-1 | TRBV5-1 | CASSLLGSGNEQFF | TGCGCCAGCAGCCTGCTAGGATCCGGCAATGAGCAGTTCTTC
TRBD1 | . | TRBJ2-1 | TRBV11-2 | CASSLAAGGVNEQFF | TGTGCCAGCAGCTTAGCCGCAGGGGGCGTGAATGAGCAGTTCTTC
TRBD2 | . | TRBJ2-7 | TRBV6-1 | CASNFLAGESYEQYF | TGTGCCAGCAACTTCCTAGCGGGAGAATCGTACGAGCAGTACTTC
TRBD1 | . | TRBJ1-1 | TRBV9 | CASSDHRGGTEAFF | TGTGCCAGCAGCGACCACAGGGGTGGGACTGAAGCTTTCTTT
TRBD2 | . | TRBJ2-3 | TRBV6-1 | CASVMGSGDMGTQYF | TGTGCCAGCGTTATGGGAAGCGGGGATATGGGAACGCAGTATTTT
TRBD1 | . | TRBJ2-7 | TRBV29-1 | CSVEGGTGQGTYEQYF | TGCAGCGTTGAAGGCGGTACGGGACAGGGAACCTACGAGCAGTACTTC
TRBD2 | . | TRBJ2-7 | TRBV6-6 | CASSYFGTSLYEQYF | TGTGCCAGCAGTTACTTCGGGACTAGTCTCTACGAGCAGTACTTC
. | few | TRBJ2-2 | TRBV28 | CASSLGGANTGELFF | TGTGCCAGCAGCCTAGGGGGGGCCAACACCGGGGAGCTGTTTTTT
TRBD2 | . | TRBJ2-2 | TRBV13 | CASSSELAGESTGELFF | TGTGCCAGCAGCTCAGAGCTAGCGGGAGAATCCACCGGGGAGCTGTTTTTT
. | . | TRBJ2-7 | TRBV5-1 | CASSLWETGEQYF | TGCGCCAGCAGCTTGTGGGAGACGGGGGAGCAGTACTTC
TRBD2 | . | TRBJ2-5 | TRBV5-4 | CASSLAFSGVETQYF | TGTGCCAGCAGCTTGGCCTTTAGCGGGGTAGAGACCCAGTACTTC
TRBD2 | . | TRBJ2-7 | TRBV7-9 | CASSFSGGAYEQYF | TGTGCCAGCAGCTTTAGCGGGGGGGCCTACGAGCAGTACTTC
. | . | TRBJ1-2 | TRBV30 | CAWTGAINGYTF | TGTGCCTGGACAGGGGCTATTAACGGCTACACCTTC
. | . | TRBJ1-6 | TRBV6-6 | CASSYSGRQASPLHF | TGTGCCAGCAGTTACTCGGGCCGCCAAGCATCACCCCTCCACTTT
TRBD1 | once | TRBJ2-7 | TRBV11-2 | CASSPGGTGTYEQYF | TGTGCCAGCAGCCCCGGCGGGACAGGGACCTACGAGCAGTACTTC
. | . | TRBJ1-2 | TRBV21-1 | CASSKVTGDYGYTF | TGTGCCAGCAGCAAGGTGACAGGGGACTATGGCTACACCTTC
. | . | TRBJ2-7 | TRBV28 | CASIRGAPYEQYF | TGTGCCAGCATCCGGGGGGCCCCCTACGAGCAGTACTTC
. | . | TRBJ1-2 | TRBV30 | CAWKTENYGYTF | TGTGCCTGGAAAACGGAGAACTATGGCTACACCTTC
TRBD2 | . | TRBJ2-5 | TRBV6-5 | CASTYSGGRGETQYF | TGTGCCAGCACTTATAGCGGGGGCCGGGGAGAGACCCAGTACTTC
TRBD1 | . | TRBJ2-1 | TRBV4-1 | CASSPSPGQGAGNEQFF | TGCGCCAGCAGCCCCTCTCCTGGACAGGGGGCTGGGAATGAGCAGTTCTTC
TRBD1 | . | TRBJ1-1 | TRBV11-2 | CASSFAMGQSEAFF | TGTGCCAGCAGCTTCGCGATGGGACAGTCTGAAGCTTTCTTT
TRBD1 | . | TRBJ1-2 | TRBV7-6 | CASSLKPPGQGRTNYGYTF | TGTGCCAGCAGCTTAAAACCCCCGGGACAGGGACGGACTAACTATGGCTACACCTTC
TRBD1 | . | TRBJ2-5 | TRBV19 | CASKPGGSQETQYF | TGTGCCAGTAAACCAGGGGGAAGCCAAGAGACCCAGTACTTC
. | . | TRBJ1-1 | TRBV5-4 | CASSLVWNTEAFF | TGTGCCAGCAGCCTCGTTTGGAACACTGAAGCTTTCTTT
. | once | TRBJ2-7 | TRBV11-1 | CASSFAVREYEQYF | TGTGCCAGCAGCTTTGCCGTGAGGGAGTACGAGCAGTACTTC
TRBD2 | . | TRBJ2-3 | TRBV5-1 | CASSIGTSGSTDTQYF | TGCGCCAGCAGCATAGGGACTAGCGGGAGTACAGATACGCAGTATTTT
. | . | TRBJ2-7 | TRBV11-2 | CASSSGRDPYF | TGTGCCAGCAGCTCGGGTCGGGATCCCTACTTC